These T cell receptor beta chains were read from a single sample in a study of shared clonotypes between healthy human individuals. The data were produced by immunoSEQ multiplex PCR, yet TCRdb's version contains in-frame clones alone and is incomplete. The repertoire holds millions of clones, approximately 93% seen once, with 0.3% to 0.4% in the top ten. The specimen was naive CD4+ T cells from PBMCs. The receptors originated from a man aged 18-30 years in good health. Some clones in this sample may be carry-over from other donors' samples. CDR3s include the opening cysteine and the closing phenylalanine or tryptophan. The order of the fields is D gene, J gene, clone size, V gene, CDR3 DNA, CDR3 protein. A D gene is named only where the DNA matches it firmly. Some rows have no size entry. The others give once, few or many, or a class for an expanded clone.

D: TRBD1; J: TRBJ2-2; size: .; V: TRBV5-4; DNA: TGTGCCAGCAGCTTGTTCGGGACAGGCATGTCGGCCGGGGAGCTGTTTTTT; CDR3: CASSLFGTGMSAGELFF
D: .; J: TRBJ2-5; size: .; V: TRBV11-2; DNA: TGTGCCAGCAGCACTGGCGGGACCCCCGCCGGAGAGACCCAGTACTTC; CDR3: CASSTGGTPAGETQYF
D: .; J: TRBJ1-1; size: .; V: TRBV18; DNA: TGTGCCAGCTCACCCTCTTGGCAGAACACTGAAGCTTTCTTT; CDR3: CASSPSWQNTEAFF
D: TRBD1; J: TRBJ2-2; size: .; V: TRBV29-1; DNA: TGCAGCGTTGTAACGGGACAGGGTTTGTCTACCGGGGAGCTGTTTTTT; CDR3: CSVVTGQGLSTGELFF
D: .; J: TRBJ2-1; size: .; V: TRBV27; DNA: TGTGCCAGCAGTTTATCAGACTGGTACTCGGACAATGAGCAGTTCTTC; CDR3: CASSLSDWYSDNEQFF
D: TRBD1; J: TRBJ2-1; size: .; V: TRBV4-1; DNA: TGCGCCAGCAGCCAAGGAAGGACAGGGACCAATGAGCAGTTCTTC; CDR3: CASSQGRTGTNEQFF
D: TRBD2; J: TRBJ2-3; size: once; V: TRBV6-5; DNA: TGTGCCAGCCGGGAGGGAGGAGATACGCAGTATTTT; CDR3: CASREGGDTQYF
D: TRBD1; J: TRBJ1-1; size: .; V: TRBV11-2; DNA: TGTGCCAGCAGCATCCGACAGGGGGGAGGCACTGAAGCTTTCTTT; CDR3: CASSIRQGGGTEAFF
D: TRBD1; J: TRBJ1-4; size: .; V: TRBV4-1; DNA: TGCGCCAGCAGCCAAGAGGGGACAGCCGGTGAAAAACTGTTTTTT; CDR3: CASSQEGTAGEKLFF
D: TRBD2; J: TRBJ2-7; size: .; V: TRBV11-3; DNA: TGTGCCAGCAGCGCTAGCGGGAGTGGGAGCTACGAGCAGTACTTC; CDR3: CASSASGSGSYEQYF
D: TRBD1; J: TRBJ2-5; size: .; V: TRBV29-1; DNA: TGCAGCGTTTACAGGACAGGGGGCGAGGAGACCCAGTACTTC; CDR3: CSVYRTGGEETQYF